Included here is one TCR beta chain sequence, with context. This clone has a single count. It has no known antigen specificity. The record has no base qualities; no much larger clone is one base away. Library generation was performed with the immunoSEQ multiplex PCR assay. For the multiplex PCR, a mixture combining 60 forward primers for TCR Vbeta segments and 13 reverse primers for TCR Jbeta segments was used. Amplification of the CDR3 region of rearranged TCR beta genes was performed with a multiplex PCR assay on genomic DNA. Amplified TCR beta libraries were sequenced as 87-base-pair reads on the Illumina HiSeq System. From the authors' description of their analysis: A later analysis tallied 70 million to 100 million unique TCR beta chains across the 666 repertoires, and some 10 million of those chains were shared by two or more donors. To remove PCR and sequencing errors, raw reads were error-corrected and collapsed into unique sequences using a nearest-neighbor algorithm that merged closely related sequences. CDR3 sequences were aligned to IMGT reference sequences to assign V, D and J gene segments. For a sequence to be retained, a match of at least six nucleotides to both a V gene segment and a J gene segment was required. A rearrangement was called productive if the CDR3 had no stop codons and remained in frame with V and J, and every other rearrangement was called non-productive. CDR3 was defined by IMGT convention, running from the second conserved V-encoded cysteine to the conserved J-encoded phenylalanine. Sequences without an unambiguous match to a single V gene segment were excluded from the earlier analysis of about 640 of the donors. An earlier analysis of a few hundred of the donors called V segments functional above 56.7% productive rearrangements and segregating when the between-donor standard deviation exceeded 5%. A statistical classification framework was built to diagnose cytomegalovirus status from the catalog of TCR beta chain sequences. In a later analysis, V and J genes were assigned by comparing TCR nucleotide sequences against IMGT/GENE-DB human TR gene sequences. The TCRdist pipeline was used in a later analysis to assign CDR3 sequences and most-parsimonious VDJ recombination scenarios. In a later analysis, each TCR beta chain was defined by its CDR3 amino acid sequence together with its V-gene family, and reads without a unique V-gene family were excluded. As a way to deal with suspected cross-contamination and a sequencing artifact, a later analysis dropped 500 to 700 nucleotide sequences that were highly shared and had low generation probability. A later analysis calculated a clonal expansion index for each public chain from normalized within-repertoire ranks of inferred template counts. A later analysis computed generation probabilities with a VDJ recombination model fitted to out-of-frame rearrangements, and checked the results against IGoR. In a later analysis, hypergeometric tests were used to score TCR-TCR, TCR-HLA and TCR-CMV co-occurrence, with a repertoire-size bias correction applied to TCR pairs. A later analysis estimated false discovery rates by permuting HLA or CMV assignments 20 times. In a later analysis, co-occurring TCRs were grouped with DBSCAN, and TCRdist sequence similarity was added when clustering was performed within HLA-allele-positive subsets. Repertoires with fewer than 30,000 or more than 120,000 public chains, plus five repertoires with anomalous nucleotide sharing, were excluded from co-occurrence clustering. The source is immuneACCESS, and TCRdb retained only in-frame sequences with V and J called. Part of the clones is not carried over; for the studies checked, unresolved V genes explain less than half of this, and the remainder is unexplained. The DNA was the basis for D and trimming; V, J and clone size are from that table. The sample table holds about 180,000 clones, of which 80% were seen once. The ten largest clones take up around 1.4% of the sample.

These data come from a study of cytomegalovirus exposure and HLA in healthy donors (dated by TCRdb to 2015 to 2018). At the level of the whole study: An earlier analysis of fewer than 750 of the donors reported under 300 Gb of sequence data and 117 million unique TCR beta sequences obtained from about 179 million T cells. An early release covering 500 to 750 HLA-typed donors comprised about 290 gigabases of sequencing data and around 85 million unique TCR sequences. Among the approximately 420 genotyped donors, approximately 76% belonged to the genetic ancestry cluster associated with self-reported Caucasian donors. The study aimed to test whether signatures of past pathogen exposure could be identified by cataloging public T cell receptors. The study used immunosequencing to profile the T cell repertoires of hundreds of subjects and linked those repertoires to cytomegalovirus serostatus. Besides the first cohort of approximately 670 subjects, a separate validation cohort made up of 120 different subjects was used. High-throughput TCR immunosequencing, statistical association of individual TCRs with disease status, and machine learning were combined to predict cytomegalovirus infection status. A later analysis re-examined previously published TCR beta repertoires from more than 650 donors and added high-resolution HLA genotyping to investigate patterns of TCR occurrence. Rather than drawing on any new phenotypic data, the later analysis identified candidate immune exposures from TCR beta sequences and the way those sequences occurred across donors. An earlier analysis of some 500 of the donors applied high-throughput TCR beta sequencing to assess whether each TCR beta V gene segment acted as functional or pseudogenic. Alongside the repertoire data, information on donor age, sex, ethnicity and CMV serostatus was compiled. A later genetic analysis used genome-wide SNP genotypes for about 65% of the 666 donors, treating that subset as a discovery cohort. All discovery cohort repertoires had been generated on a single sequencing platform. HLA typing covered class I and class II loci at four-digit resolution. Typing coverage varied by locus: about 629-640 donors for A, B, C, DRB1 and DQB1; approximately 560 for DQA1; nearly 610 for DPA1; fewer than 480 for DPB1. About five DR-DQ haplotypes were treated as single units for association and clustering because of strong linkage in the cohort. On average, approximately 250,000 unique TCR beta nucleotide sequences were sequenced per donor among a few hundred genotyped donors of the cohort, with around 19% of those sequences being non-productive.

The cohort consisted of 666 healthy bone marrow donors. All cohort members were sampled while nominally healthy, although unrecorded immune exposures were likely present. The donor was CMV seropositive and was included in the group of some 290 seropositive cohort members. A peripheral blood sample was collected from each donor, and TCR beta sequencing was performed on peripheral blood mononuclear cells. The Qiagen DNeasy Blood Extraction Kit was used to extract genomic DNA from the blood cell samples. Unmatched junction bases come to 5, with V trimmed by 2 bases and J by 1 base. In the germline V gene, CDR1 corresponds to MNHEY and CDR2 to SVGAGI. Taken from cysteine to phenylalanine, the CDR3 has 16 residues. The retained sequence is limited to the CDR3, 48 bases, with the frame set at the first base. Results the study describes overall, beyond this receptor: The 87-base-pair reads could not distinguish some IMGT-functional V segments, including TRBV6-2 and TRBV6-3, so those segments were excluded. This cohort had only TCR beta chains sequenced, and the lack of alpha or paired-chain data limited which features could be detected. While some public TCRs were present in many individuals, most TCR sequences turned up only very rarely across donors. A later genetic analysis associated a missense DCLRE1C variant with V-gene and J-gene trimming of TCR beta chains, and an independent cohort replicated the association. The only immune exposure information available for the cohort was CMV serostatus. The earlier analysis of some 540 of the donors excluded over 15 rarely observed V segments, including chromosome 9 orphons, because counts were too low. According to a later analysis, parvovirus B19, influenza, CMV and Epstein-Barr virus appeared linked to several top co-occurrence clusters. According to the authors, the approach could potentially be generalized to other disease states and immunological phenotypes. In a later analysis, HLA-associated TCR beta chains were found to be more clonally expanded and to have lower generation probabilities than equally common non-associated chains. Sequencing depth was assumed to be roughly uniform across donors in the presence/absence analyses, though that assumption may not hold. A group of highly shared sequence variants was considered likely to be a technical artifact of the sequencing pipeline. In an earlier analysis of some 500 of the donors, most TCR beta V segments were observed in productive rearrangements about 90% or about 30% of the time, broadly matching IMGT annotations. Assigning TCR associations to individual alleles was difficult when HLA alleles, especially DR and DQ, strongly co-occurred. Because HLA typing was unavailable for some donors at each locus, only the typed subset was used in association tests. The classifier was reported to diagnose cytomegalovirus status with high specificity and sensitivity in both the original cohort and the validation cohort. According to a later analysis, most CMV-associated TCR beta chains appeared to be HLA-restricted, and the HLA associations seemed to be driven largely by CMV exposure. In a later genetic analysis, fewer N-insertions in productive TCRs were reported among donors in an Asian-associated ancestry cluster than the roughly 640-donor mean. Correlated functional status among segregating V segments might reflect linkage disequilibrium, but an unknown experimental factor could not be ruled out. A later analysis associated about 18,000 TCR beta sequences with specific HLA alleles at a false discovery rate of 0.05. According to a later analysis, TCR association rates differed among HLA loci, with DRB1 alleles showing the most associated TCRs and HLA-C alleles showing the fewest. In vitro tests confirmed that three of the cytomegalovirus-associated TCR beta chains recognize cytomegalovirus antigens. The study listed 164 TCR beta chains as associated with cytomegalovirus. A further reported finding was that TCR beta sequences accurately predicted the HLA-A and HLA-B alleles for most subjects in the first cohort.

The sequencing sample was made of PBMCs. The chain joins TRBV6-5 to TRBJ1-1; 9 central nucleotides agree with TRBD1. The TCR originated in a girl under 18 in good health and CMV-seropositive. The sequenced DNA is TGTGCCAGCAGTTACACAGCGGACAGGGGGAACACTGAAGCTTTCTTT. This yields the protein CASSYTADRGNTEAFF.